The 20 T cell receptor beta chains listed next were all sequenced from one sample in a study of T-cell memory formation after mild COVID-19. MiXCR was run by TCRdb on the 5' RACE reads, yielding one entry per CDR3 protein. The sample contains about 320,000 distinct CDR3 sequences, roughly an eighth of which appear only once. The source material was PBMCs or a T cell subset sorted from them (not recorded which). The source is a young man who had mild COVID-19 (a few samples of this study predate the infection). Cell type and time point are not known.

This clonotype was picked up a small number of times. CDR3 nucleotides: TGTGCCAGCAGCAGCAACCCGACGGAGCAGTACGTC. Amino acids: CASSSNPTEQYV. The chain joins TRBV7-8 to TRBJ2-7, with D uncertain. Between the trimmed V and J ends, which lost 5 bases and 7 bases, there was a span of 12 bases. Germline assignment: CDR1 SGHVS and CDR2 FQNEAQ. CDR3 length equals 12 residues.

This clonotype has a count of ten or more. This chain connects TRBV4-1 to TRBJ2-5; D is uncertain. CDR1 MGHRA and CDR2 YSYEKL come from the germline V gene. This CDR3 has 13 amino acids. V dropped 3 bases and J dropped 5 bases, with 10 bases sitting between them. The CDR3 DNA is TGCGCCAGCAGCCACCGGACCGTGGAGACCCAGTACTTC. It codes for CASSHRTVETQYF.

J is TRBJ2-5 and V is TRBV6-5; D is undetermined. Trimming pared 2 bases from V and 4 bases from J, leaving 11 bases between. Per germline, CDR1 MNHEY and CDR2 SVGAGI. The CDR3 is 14 residues long. The CDR3 is CASSYGVRGETQYF. CDR3 bases: TGTGCCAGCAGTTACGGGGTTAGAGGAGAGACCCAGTACTTC.

A few counts support this clonotype. The chain couples TRBV18 to TRBJ2-5; D perhaps matches TRBD1 (6 bases). Germline assignment: CDR1 KGHSH and CDR2 LQKENI. Between the trimmed V and J ends, which lost 3 bases and 2 bases, there was a span of 13 bases. CDR3 length equals 15 residues. CDR3 sequence reads: CASSPNQGTQETQYF. The CDR3, as DNA: TGTGCCAGCTCACCTAATCAGGGGACACAAGAGACCCAGTACTTC.

Only a few counts were recorded for this clonotype. The chain employs TRBV5-6 and TRBJ1-1, with D maybe TRBD1 (5 bases). This CDR3 contains 15 residues. Germline V CDR1 and CDR2: SGHDT, YYEEEE. The V and J ends lost 2 bases and 1 base respectively, with 12 bases between them. The CDR3: CASSFYSGRNTEAFF. CDR3 in DNA: TGTGCCAGCAGCTTTTATTCAGGGCGGAACACTGAAGCTTTCTTT.

V usage is TRBV4-2 and J usage is TRBJ2-1; D is ambiguous. The V gene's germline CDR1 is LGHNA and CDR2 YNFKEQ. The CDR3 has 14 residues. V was cut by 10 bases and J by 6 bases, with 19 bases left in between. The CDR3 loop reads CATGTLSGFNEQFF. The CDR3 nucleotides read TGTGCCACCGGCACACTGAGTGGTTTCAATGAGCAGTTCTTC.

CDR3 DNA sequence: TGCAGCGTTGAAGTCGCAGGCCCAGAGACCCAGTACTTC. Residues: CSVEVAGPETQYF. The rearrangement uses TRBV29-1 and TRBJ2-5; D gene ambiguous. The germline gives CDR1 SQVTM, CDR2 ANQGSEA. There are 13 residues in the CDR3. Trimming stripped 1 base from V and 4 bases from J, with 10 bases between.

The chain combines TRBV14 with TRBJ1-1; tentative D call: TRBD1 (5 bases). This CDR3 contains 13 residues. V lost 0 bases, J lost 12 bases, and 14 bases lay in between. Germline CDR1 is SGHDN and CDR2 is FVKESK. The CDR3 here is CASSQDRGTASFF. CDR3 nucleotide sequence: TGTGCCAGCAGCCAAGATCGTGGGACTGCATCTTTCTTT.

This clonotype was seen more than once but under ten times. CDR3 region: CASSAGQGQRTQYF. The CDR3 coding sequence is TGTGCCAGCAGTGCGGGACAGGGTCAACGGACCCAGTACTTC. This rearrangement joins TRBV7-6 to TRBJ2-5; TRBD1 agrees at 9 bases. Trimming removed 6 bases from V and 7 bases from J; junction bases left unmatched: 9. The CDR3 has 14 residues. Looked up from germline, CDR1 is SGHVS and CDR2 is FNYEAQ.

V gene TRBV20-1 combines with J gene TRBJ1-2; no firm D call. CDR1 DFQATT and CDR2 SNEGSKA come from the germline V gene (reference sequence). CDR3 length: 14 amino acids. The ends were cut back, 0 bases at V and 4 bases at J, with 12 bases in the middle. The CDR3 loop reads CSARDGRALYGYTF. CDR3 in DNA: TGCAGTGCTAGAGACGGCAGAGCACTCTATGGCTACACCTTC.

V and J are TRBV6-1 and TRBJ2-3, with D perhaps given as TRBD1 or TRBD2 (6 bases each). Germline CDR1 reads MNHNS; CDR2 reads SASEGT. V gave up 5 bases and J gave up 4 bases, with 19 bases separating them. The CDR3 is 16 residues long. The CDR3 sequence is CASSLIGGFVADTQYF. Here the CDR3 DNA reads TGTGCCAGCAGTCTCATCGGGGGCTTTGTCGCAGATACGCAGTATTTT.

This clonotype was recorded at least ten times. The V call is TRBV5-5, the J call TRBJ2-7, with 10 nucleotides matching TRBD2. Germline-derived CDR1 and CDR2 are SGHKS and YYEKEE (reference sequence). The V gene end was trimmed by 0 bases and the J gene end by 4 bases; junction bases not matched to a gene: 4. The CDR3 spans 15 residues. The CDR3 loop is CASSLAASGGYEQYF. The CDR3 DNA reads as TGTGCCAGCAGCTTGGCAGCTAGCGGGGGTTACGAGCAGTACTTC. The complete variable domain, with remaining parts taken from reference TRBV5-5 and TRBJ2-7, reads DAGVTQSPTHLIKTRGQQVTLRCSPISGHKSVSWYQQVLGQGPQFIFQYYEKEERGRGNFPDRFSARQFPNYSSELNVNALLLGDSALYLCASSLAASGGYEQYFGPGTRLTVT.

This clonotype was seen many times. This rearrangement joins TRBV7-2 to TRBJ1-5; 7 nucleotides agree with TRBD1. CDR1 SGHTA and CDR2 FQGNSA come from the germline V gene. CDR3 length equals 18 residues. The trim removed 0 bases at V and 4 bases at J, leaving 12 bases unmatched. The DNA of the CDR3 is TGTGCCAGCAGCTTAGCTGGGGGGGCTGCCAGGGGGAATCAGCCCCAGCATTTT. Translating gives CASSLAGGAARGNQPQHF.

As to this clonotype: A read error may account for a junction end that differs from germline. This rearrangement joins TRBV9 to TRBJ2-3; no reliable D call. The length of the CDR3 is 11 residues. Per the germline V gene, CDR1 is SGDLS and CDR2 is YYNGEE. For the CDR3, the DNA is TGTGCCAGCAGCGTAGGGCCAGGATTTCATTTT. Translating it yields CASSVGPGFHF.

This clonotype showed up just a few times. The chain couples TRBV6-5 to TRBJ2-2, with 9 bases lining up with TRBD1. The CDR3 length is 17 residues. V lost 6 bases and J lost 6; bases outside the gene matches: 14. The germline CDR1 and CDR2 sequences are MNHEY and SVGAGI. The CDR3 DNA sequence: TGTGCCAGCAGCACTCCCCCCGGGACAGGGCTATCCGGGGAGCTGTTTTTT. Translation: CASSTPPGTGLSGELFF.

This clonotype was seen many times. This chain links TRBV12-3 or TRBV12-4 with TRBJ2-7, with D perhaps matching TRBD2 (6 bases). This CDR3 contains 11 residues. Trimming cost V 6 bases and J 9 bases, with 12 bases left between them. CDR3 in DNA: TGTGCCAGCAGCTTGGGGGGAGGGCAGTACTTC. It encodes CASSLGGGQYF.

The chain links TRBV12-5 to TRBJ1-2, with 11 bases matching TRBD1. The CDR3 length is 15 residues. Germline V lookup: CDR1 LGHNT, CDR2 FRNRAP. The ends lost 4 bases at V and 4 bases at J; junction bases unmatched: 5. The CDR3 here is CASGYGQGAIYGYTF. The CDR3 DNA is TGTGCTAGTGGTTACGGACAGGGGGCGATCTATGGCTACACCTTC.

There are many counts of this clonotype. The chain carries TRBV7-9 and TRBJ1-2; weak D call: TRBD1 (6 bases). CDR1 is SEHNR, CDR2 FQNEAQ, per germline (reference sequence). The CDR3 is made up of 15 amino acids. V gave up 5 bases and J gave up 7 bases, with 20 bases separating them. CDR3 amino acids: CASSKQGTHRFGYTF. The CDR3 DNA reads TGTGCCAGCAGCAAACAAGGGACACATCGTTTTGGCTACACCTTC.

This clonotype was counted between two and nine times. The rearrangement uses TRBV5-1 and TRBJ2-5, with TRBD2 identical over 8 bases. The germline V gene has CDR1 SGHRS and CDR2 YFSETQ. J lost 1 base, V lost 1 base, and 6 bases had no gene match. The CDR3 length is 16 residues. The CDR3 nucleotides are TGCGCCAGCAGCTTGTTCTTGGCGGGGGGCCAAGAGACCCAGTACTTC. Protein sequence: CASSLFLAGGQETQYF. The variable domain in full, completed from reference TRBV5-1 and TRBJ2-5, reads KAGVTQTPRYLIKTRGQQVTLSCSPISGHRSVSWYQQTPGQGLQFLFEYFSETQRNKGNFPGRFSGRQFSNSRSEMNVSTLELGDSALYLCASSLFLAGGQETQYFGPGTRLLVL.

The chain couples TRBV6-2 or TRBV6-3 to TRBJ1-1; D is ambiguous. Germline V gives CDR1 MNHEY, CDR2 SVGEGT. Between the trimmed V and J ends, which lost 6 bases and 5 bases, there was a span of 16 bases. CDR3 length: 14 residues. The CDR3 here is CASSPPPSSTEAFF. In DNA, the CDR3 is TGTGCCAGCAGCCCTCCACCGTCAAGTACTGAAGCTTTCTTT.